Described below is a single T cell receptor (beta chain) sequence and its context. Its cognate antigen has yet to be identified. A much larger clone is a single base away; this may be a read error. CDR1 and CDR2 (SGHTA, FQGNSA) derive from the germline V gene. Spanning cysteine to phenylalanine, the CDR3 consists of 17 amino acids. The CDR3 DNA has 51 bases and is translated from base 1. Ends trimmed: V by 6 bases, J by 0 bases; bases unmatched to a gene: 11. The library was prepared using PCR. The sequencer listed for this sample is Illumina HiSeq 2500. Unique molecular identifiers were incorporated into TCR beta cDNA libraries to reduce PCR and sequencing biases. Roughly 500,000 cDNA molecules were obtained for every 1 to 10 million input T cells, so each molecule roughly corresponded to one T cell. The same protocol used for the earlier healthy control dataset was applied to prepare and sequence the patient libraries. Within a given batch, samples were prepared together, multiplexed and sequenced on the same HiSeq lane. The authors' analysis ran thus. Raw barcoded reads were processed with MIGEC, discarding single-read molecular identifier groups before consensus assembly and CDR3 extraction. VDJtools was used for post-analysis of the clonotype tables, and diversity was normalized by down-sampling every dataset to the size of the smallest sample. In repertoire overlap clustering, CDR3 amino acid sequences, but not nucleotide sequences, were matched to correct batch-related cross-sample contamination. TCRdb trimmed public reads at Q25 via fastp, called clones via MiXCR and kept in-frame beta chains. Every CDR3 protein is listed once, alongside the most common genes and DNA of its rows. The V and J calls shown here were made by TCRdb, not taken from the authors' results. Recorded for this sample are approximately 180,000 distinct CDR3 sequences; about 29% of them occurred a single time. Around 1.5% of the sample lies in the top ten.

The sample originates from a study of post-analysis software for immune sequencing data (dated by TCRdb to between 2014 and 2017). Study-level background: The recorded disease courses included relapsing-remitting, secondary progressive and progressive-relapsing multiple sclerosis, and some patients had no subtype annotation. A subset of samples was prepared in parallel using single-end sample barcoding, then pooled and co-amplified after Illumina adapter ligation. The patient repertoires were compared against around 11 previously published healthy control repertoires obtained from donors aged roughly 6 to 25 years. The study at large found these results: Direct clustering with F measure showed strong co-clustering of samples prepared in the same batch, prompting a batch-effect correction. Normalized Chao1 diversity was significantly lower in multiple sclerosis patients than controls, suggesting substantial peripheral T-cell clonal expansion. Patients showed significantly higher frequencies than controls for five TRBV segments, among them TRBV5-6, TRBV5-1 and TRBV20-1. The control group was slightly older than the multiple sclerosis patient group.

TCR beta repertoires were profiled from peripheral blood of roughly twelve young patients with multiple sclerosis to demonstrate the VDJtools post-analysis software. Multiple sclerosis patients were children and adolescents aged about 6 to 16 years. The sequencing input was blood. The rearranged chain carries TRBV7-2 and TRBJ2-3; 8 central nucleotides agree with TRBD1. This receptor was obtained from a girl aged 10-17 years with multiple sclerosis. Here the CDR3 is given as CASSRQGSGVSTDTQYF. The DNA sequence is TGTGCCAGCAGTCGACAGGGGAGTGGTGTGAGCACAGATACGCAGTATTTT.